This TCR beta chain was captured by sequencing in a study of CD8 T cells in ankylosing spondylitis. Points from the study as a whole: In ankylosing spondylitis patients, matched synovial fluid reportedly showed significant enrichment of disease-linked clones. Relatively scarce in peripheral blood, disease-linked clones were CD8+.

For TCR beta, libraries came from quantitative 5'-RACE with molecular barcodes. One entry per CDR3 protein, called by TCRdb with MiXCR from the 5' RACE reads. The repertoire holds 200,000 to 250,000 distinct CDR3 sequences, roughly a tenth seen once, with around a fifth in the top ten. Trimming at V came to 6 bases and at J to 5 bases, leaving 4 bases not matched to a gene. The CDR3 loop spans 13 amino acids. This clonotype was detected ten times or more. What it recognizes is unknown. Sequencing was performed on blood, either unsorted or a sorted T cell fraction (not recorded which). V usage is TRBV12-3 or TRBV12-4 and J usage is TRBJ2-3; 8 bases are shared with TRBD2. This TCR was sampled from a male donor with ankylosing spondylitis or in good health (not recorded which). The DNA for the CDR3 is TGTGCCAGCAGCGGGGGGGCCATAGATACGCAGTATTTT. Protein sequence: CASSGGAIDTQYF.